This passage covers 30 T cell receptor beta chains from one sample sequenced in a study of regulatory T cells in long-lasting Graves disease. Time point in this sample: persistent/refractory GD, antithyroid drugs over 5 years with positive TRAb. The TCR library was made from RNA extracted from PBMCs. TCR beta libraries were built with iRepertoire HTBI primers and Arm-PCR of CDR3 regions. TCRdb re-analysed the multiplex PCR reads in MiXCR, keeping a single row per CDR3 protein. The sample contains roughly 500,000 distinct CDR3 sequences, 20% to 25% of which appear only once. The sequencing here drew on peripheral blood mononuclear cells (PBMCs), taken when the disease was refractory, from a patient treated with antithyroid drugs. The receptors stem from a female donor with Graves disease.

This clonotype was observed many times. This CDR3 reads CASSLGETNEKLFF. Written as DNA, the CDR3 is TGTGCCAGCAGCTTGGGGGAGACTAATGAAAAACTGTTTTTT. The rearrangement joins TRBV11-2 to TRBJ1-4, with TRBD1 as a possible D gene (5 bases). The germline gives CDR1 SGHAT, CDR2 FQNNGV. The CDR3 consists of 14 residues. V gave up 3 bases and J gave up 2 bases, with 7 bases separating them.

This clonotype was detected only a few times. CDR3 bases: TGTGCCAGCAGCTTAGCTCATCGGACCGGGGGAACTGAAGCTTTCTTT. This encodes CASSLAHRTGGTEAFF. V is TRBV13 and J is TRBJ1-1, with D possibly being TRBD1 (5 bases). This CDR3 has 16 amino acids. Germline V gives CDR1 PRHDT, CDR2 FYEKMQ (reference sequence). Trimming took 1 base from V and 5 from J, leaving 17 bases between them.

This clonotype was counted many times. The chain uses TRBV12-3 or TRBV12-4 and TRBJ2-7; 10 bases align to TRBD2. J was trimmed by 1 base and V by 4 bases; bases with no gene match: 4. CDR3 length: 15 amino acids. The CDR3 here is CASSSLAGESYEQYF. The CDR3 region has the DNA TGTGCCAGCAGTTCTCTAGCGGGAGAATCCTACGAGCAGTACTTC.

This clonotype was seen a single time. This could be a read error, since a much larger clone is one nucleotide away. The CDR3 spells CAASSGTFPGANVLTF. The DNA for the CDR3 is TGTGCCGCCAGCTCCGGGACTTTTCCTGGGGCCAACGTCCTGACTTTC. The gene calls are TRBV24-1 and TRBJ2-6; D is possibly TRBD2 (6 bases). CDR3 size: 16 residues. Per the germline V gene, CDR1 is KGHDR and CDR2 is SFDVKD.

This clonotype appeared many times. The chain has TRBV6-1 and TRBJ1-5, with D hard to call. V was clipped by 8 bases and J by 0 bases, with 11 bases between them. This CDR3 region has 14 residues. Germline V lookup: CDR1 MNHNS, CDR2 SASEGT. The CDR3 DNA is TGTGCCAGCTGCCCAACGGATAGCAATCAGCCCCAGCATTTT. This gives the protein CASCPTDSNQPQHF.

This clonotype showed up many times. This sequence joins TRBV11-3 and TRBJ1-6; D may be TRBD1 (6 bases). The CDR3 covers 18 residues. Germline loops: CDR1 SGHNT, CDR2 YENEEA. Trimming stripped 3 bases from V and 0 bases from J, with 15 bases between. Written as DNA, the CDR3 is TGTGCCAGCAGCTTCGGGACATTCTTTAGCTCCTATAATTCACCCCTCCACTTT. This encodes CASSFGTFFSSYNSPLHF.

This clonotype appeared many times. The chain is built from TRBV28 and TRBJ1-5, with D hard to call. Germline values: CDR1 MDHEN, CDR2 SYDVKM. The V end was cut by 2 bases, the J end by 3 bases, with 8 bases between. The CDR3 has 14 residues. Here the CDR3 reads CASSLGRPNQPQHF. The CDR3 nucleotides are TGTGCCAGCAGTTTAGGCAGACCCAATCAGCCCCAGCATTTT.

This sequence joins TRBV18 and TRBJ2-5, with 9 bases that match TRBD1. J gave up 5 bases and V 3 bases, and 7 bases lay outside the gene matches. Germline CDR1 and CDR2: KGHSH and LQKENI. The CDR3 consists of 15 residues. In nucleotides, the CDR3 is TGTGCCAGCTCACCCTCGGACAGGGGAGGTGAGACCCAGTACTTC. This sequence encodes CASSPSDRGGETQYF.

This clonotype was detected only a few times. The chain carries TRBV3-1 and TRBJ2-7; the D gene is possibly TRBD1 (6 bases). Germline-derived CDR1 and CDR2 are LGHDT and YNNKEL (reference sequence). CDR3 length equals 14 residues. V was pared by 1 base and J by 2 bases, with 9 bases between. The CDR3 bases are TGTGCCAGCAGCCAAGGGACAGCCACCTACGAGCAGTACTTC. Amino acid sequence: CASSQGTATYEQYF.

This clonotype was observed a handful of times. J is TRBJ1-1 and V is TRBV30; 8 nucleotides line up with TRBD1. CDR1 and CDR2 (germline): GTSNPN, SVGIG (reference sequence). The length of the CDR3 is 12 residues. V lost 3 bases and J lost 10; bases outside the gene matches: 7. CDR3 nucleotide sequence: TGTGCCTGGAGACAGGGGGGAGGCAGAGCTTTCTTT. Its translation is CAWRQGGGRAFF.

Many counts were recorded for this clonotype. The V call is TRBV28, the J call TRBJ1-5, with 9 bases fitting TRBD1. V shed 2 bases, J shed 0 bases, and the junction held 2 bases outside the gene matches. Germline values: CDR1 MDHEN, CDR2 SYDVKM. The CDR3 spans 16 residues. CDR3 DNA sequence: TGTGCCAGCAGTTTAGGACAGGGGATTAGCAATCAGCCCCAGCATTTT. This encodes CASSLGQGISNQPQHF.

This chain joins TRBV24-1 and TRBJ2-5; D gene ambiguous. Trimming pared 3 bases from V and 5 bases from J, leaving 12 bases between. Germline V lookup: CDR1 KGHDR, CDR2 SFDVKD. This CDR3 has 14 amino acids. The CDR3 is CATSDATSKETQYF. CDR3 coding DNA: TGTGCCACCAGTGATGCAACCAGCAAGGAGACCCAGTACTTC.

This chain joins TRBV5-1 and TRBJ2-5; perhaps D is TRBD1 or TRBD2 (8 bases each). The CDR3 runs 15 residues. From germline, CDR1 is SGHRS and CDR2 YFSETQ. V was shortened by 4 bases and J by 3 bases, with 16 bases between the two germline ends. The CDR3 sequence: CASSRSGGQEETQYF. CDR3 sequence (DNA): TGCGCCAGCAGCCGCAGCGGGGGACAGGAAGAGACCCAGTACTTC.

This clonotype was observed many times. The chain has TRBV5-1 and TRBJ2-7, with D perhaps matching TRBD2 (6 bases). Germline V gene sequence: CDR1 SGHRS, CDR2 YFSETQ. V dropped 4 bases and J dropped 3 bases, with 23 bases sitting between them. CDR3 length: 17 amino acids. CDR3 protein: CASSEGYRRVKDYEQYF. The DNA of the CDR3 is TGCGCCAGCAGCGAAGGGTACCGGAGGGTGAAGGACTACGAGCAGTACTTC.

This clonotype was seen only a few times. This rearrangement joins TRBV3-1 to TRBJ2-7; D gene ambiguous. Germline V gene data show CDR1 as LGHDT and CDR2 as YNNKEL (reference sequence). Trimming removed 3 bases at V and 2 bases at J, with 14 bases between. The CDR3 is made up of 15 amino acids. The CDR3 spells CASSHRDGETYEQYF. The CDR3 nucleotides are TGTGCCAGCAGCCATCGCGACGGTGAAACCTACGAGCAGTACTTC.

This clonotype has a handful of counts. The V call is TRBV20-1, the J call TRBJ2-4; D might be TRBD1 or TRBD2, each matching 6 bases. The germline V gene encodes CDR1 DFQATT and CDR2 SNEGSKA (reference sequence). V dropped 1 base and J dropped 1 base, with 20 bases sitting between them. This CDR3 is built from 18 residues. DNA of the CDR3: TGCAGTGCTAGAGGAGTTATCTCAGGGGAGGTGGCCAAAAACATTCAGTACTTC. It yields the protein CSARGVISGEVAKNIQYF.

In its sample, this clonotype was seen many times. V usage is TRBV6-1 and J usage is TRBJ1-2; a possible D gene is TRBD1 (5 bases). Germline CDR1 MNHNS, CDR2 SASEGT. There are 13 residues in the CDR3. The V end was cut by 7 bases, the J end by 8 bases, with 17 bases between. For the CDR3, the DNA is TGTGCCAGCACTTCGACAGACGAATCCGGCTACACCTTC. Translation: CASTSTDESGYTF.

This clonotype was recorded many times. The CDR3 loop is CASSLRFVSYEQYF. The CDR3 nucleotides read TGTGCCAGCAGCTTAAGGTTCGTCTCCTACGAGCAGTACTTC. The rearrangement uses TRBV11-1 and TRBJ2-7; D is unclear. CDR1 and CDR2 (germline): SGHAT, FQDESV (reference sequence). V was clipped by 2 bases and J by 0 bases, with 8 bases between them. This CDR3 is built from 14 residues.

There are many counts of this clonotype. The chain recombines TRBV6-1 with TRBJ2-7; a weak D match, TRBD2 (5 bases). Germline assignment: CDR1 MNHNS and CDR2 SASEGT. The ends were cut back, 7 bases at V and 6 bases at J, with 10 bases in the middle. The CDR3 length is 11 residues. This CDR3 is CASIGLFEQYF. The CDR3 nucleotides read TGTGCCAGCATAGGACTTTTCGAGCAGTACTTC.

The chain's CDR3 is CSVASGSIYEQYF. As DNA, the CDR3 is TGCAGCGTTGCGTCAGGTTCCATTTACGAGCAGTACTTC. The V and J genes are TRBV29-1 and TRBJ2-7; D is ambiguous. V lost 4 bases, J lost 4 bases, and 14 bases lay in between. The germline gives CDR1 SQVTM, CDR2 ANQGSEA. This CDR3 spans 13 amino acids.

This clonotype has at least ten counts. This chain links TRBV11-2 with TRBJ2-5; D may be TRBD1 or TRBD2 (5 bases each). Trimming took 5 bases from V and 1 from J, leaving 11 bases between them. The CDR3 is 14 amino acids. Germline V CDR1 and CDR2: SGHAT, FQNNGV. The CDR3 DNA is TGTGCCAGCAGCCCTGGGACGTTCCAAGAGACCCAGTACTTC. This codes for CASSPGTFQETQYF.

This chain uses TRBV29-1 with TRBJ1-2; no definite D call. The CDR3 is 11 residues long. The V end lost 3 bases, the J end lost 6 bases, and 8 bases lay between the germline ends. Germline CDR1 and CDR2: SQVTM and ANQGSEA. CDR3 nucleotides: TGCAGCGTTGATTTGACGGATGGCTACACCTTC. Residues: CSVDLTDGYTF.

This clonotype was counted many times. CDR3 nucleotides: TGTGCCAGCATTACCGGGGACAGGGGCAACTATGGCTACACCTTC. Amino acid sequence: CASITGDRGNYGYTF. The chain has TRBV2 and TRBJ1-2; 10 bases are a match to TRBD1. V dropped 7 bases and J dropped 2; count of bases not matched to a gene: 7. This CDR3 region has 15 residues. Germline loops: CDR1 SNHLY, CDR2 FYNNEI.

This chain joins TRBV12-3 or TRBV12-4 and TRBJ1-1; a possible D gene is TRBD1 (5 bases). Trimming shortened V by 3 bases and J by 5 bases, and 16 bases separated the two germline ends. The CDR3 runs to 15 residues. The CDR3 DNA reads TGTGCCAGCAGTTTCTACTCCGGGGCGAGTACTGAAGCTTTCTTT. Protein sequence: CASSFYSGASTEAFF.

This chain links TRBV19 with TRBJ1-2, with TRBD1 matching 8 bases. Germline V lookup: CDR1 LNHDA, CDR2 SQIVND (reference sequence). J was trimmed by 3 bases and V by 8 bases; bases with no gene match: 2. The CDR3 sequence is 12 residues long. In nucleotides, the CDR3 is TGTGCCAGTGGACAGGGCGACTATGGCTACACCTTC. Its protein product is CASGQGDYGYTF. Full variable domain (missing parts from reference TRBV19 and TRBJ1-2): DGGITQSPKYLFRKEGQNVTLSCEQNLNHDAMYWYRQDPGQGLRLIYYSQIVNDFQKGDIAEGYSVSREKKESFPLTVTSAQKNPTAFYLCASGQGDYGYTFGSGTRLTVV.

This chain joins TRBV6-5 and TRBJ2-2; 7 bases agree with TRBD1. The CDR3 covers 17 residues. Germline loops: CDR1 MNHEY, CDR2 SVGAGI. V dropped 0 bases and J dropped 1; count of bases not matched to a gene: 5. CDR3 in amino acids: CASSYSIDRVNTGELFF. DNA for the CDR3: TGTGCCAGCAGTTACTCAATCGACAGGGTGAACACCGGGGAGCTGTTTTTT.

The table lists this clonotype with many counts. This chain uses TRBV3-1 with TRBJ1-2; D uncertain. The V end was cut by 1 base, the J end by 8 bases, with 8 bases between. Germline assignment: CDR1 LGHDT and CDR2 YNNKEL (reference sequence). The CDR3 length is 12 residues. The CDR3 coding sequence is TGTGCCAGCAGCCAAGCCGTTTCGGGCTACACCTTC. Amino acids: CASSQAVSGYTF.

In its sample, this clonotype was seen many times. The CDR3 loop is CASSCHPGQGCAGELFF. DNA for the CDR3: TGTGCCAGCAGCTGTCATCCGGGACAGGGATGTGCCGGGGAGCTGTTTTTT. The chain links TRBV11-3 to TRBJ2-2; 9 positions agree with TRBD1. V dropped 4 bases and J dropped 6; count of bases not matched to a gene: 12. Germline V lookup: CDR1 SGHNT, CDR2 YENEEA. The CDR3 extends over 17 amino acids.

There are many counts of this clonotype. V gene TRBV5-1 combines with J gene TRBJ1-4; 7 positions match TRBD1. The length of the CDR3 is 15 residues. Germline CDR1 reads SGHRS; CDR2 reads YFSETQ. The junction had 4 bases not matched to a gene; V was cut back by 0 bases and J by 5 bases. CDR3 loop: CASSLGTGDNEKLFF. CDR3 DNA: TGCGCCAGCAGCTTGGGGACAGGCGACAATGAAAAACTGTTTTTT.

The CDR3: CASSYGTPPSGQYEQYF. CDR3 coding DNA: TGTGCCAGCAGTTACGGGACACCCCCATCGGGGCAATACGAGCAGTACTTC. This chain links TRBV6-5 with TRBJ2-7; D is possibly TRBD1 (6 bases). The CDR3 totals 17 residues. Trimming cost V 2 bases and J 4 bases, with 21 bases left between them. Germline V gene lookup returns CDR1 MNHEY and CDR2 SVGAGI.